This T cell receptor (beta chain) is from a study of T cell changes during pregnancy in multiple sclerosis. The germline V gene has CDR1 MNHEY and CDR2 SVGAGI. Trimming at V came to 5 bases and at J to 8 bases, leaving 12 bases not matched to a gene. The CDR3 has 15 amino acids. Method: immunoSEQ multiplex PCR; TCRdb's copy keeps in-frame clones and lacks some. The table lists approximately 70,000 clones, about 93% of them singletons, with 0.12% to 0.15% in the top ten. V is TRBV6-5 and J is TRBJ2-1; 7 nucleotides align to TRBD2. This TCR was sampled from a female donor with multiple sclerosis, enrolled in a pregnancy study. Sequencing used CD4+ T cells from peripheral blood mononuclear cells, obtained after pregnancy. The DNA of the CDR3 is TGTGCCAGCAGTCTACTTGGCGGGAGTAGGGATGAGCAGTTCTTC. Protein product: CASSLLGGSRDEQFF.